The 30 T cell receptor beta chains listed next were all sequenced from one sample in a study of PD-1 blockade in mismatch repair-deficient tumors. Sequencing used immunoSEQ multiplex PCR; TCRdb keeps in-frame clones, though not all of them. Of fewer than 100,000 clones listed, around 85% are singletons. Material: peripheral blood, obtained 12 weeks after starting pembrolizumab. The origin of the receptors is an adult with mismatch repair-deficient cancer.

The V call is TRBV6-5, the J call TRBJ1-5, with 8 bases fitting TRBD1. Trimming cost V 5 bases and J 4 bases; bases outside gene matches: 4. The CDR3 has 14 residues. Germline CDR1 is MNHEY and CDR2 is SVGAGI. The CDR3, as DNA: TGTGCCAGCAGTGACAGGGGACGAAATCAGCCCCAGCATTTT. It specifies CASSDRGRNQPQHF.

The chain couples TRBV11-2 to TRBJ1-4; TRBD1 matches 7 bases. Germline loops: CDR1 SGHAT, CDR2 FQNNGV. V was clipped by 6 bases and J by 15 bases; unmatched bases: 13. The CDR3 sequence is 13 residues long. CDR3 sequence: CASSFSGRDSVFF. In DNA form, the CDR3 reads TGTGCCAGCAGTTTTAGCGGCCGGGACAGCGTGTTTTTT.

The chain employs TRBV6-5 and TRBJ1-1; 8 positions match TRBD1. Trimming took 2 bases from V and 0 from J; bases not matched to a gene: 2. The CDR3 is 15 residues long. The germline gives CDR1 MNHEY, CDR2 SVGAGI. The CDR3 DNA is TGTGCCAGCAGTTACACGGACAGGGTGAACACTGAAGCTTTCTTT. Its translation is CASSYTDRVNTEAFF.

This rearrangement joins TRBV7-8 to TRBJ1-1; no definite D call. CDR3 size: 14 residues. Germline V gene sequence: CDR1 SGHVS, CDR2 FQNEAQ. V lost 7 bases, J lost 6 bases, and 18 bases lay in between. The CDR3 loop is CASTSFYGHAEAFF. CDR3 nucleotide sequence: TGTGCCAGCACCTCCTTTTATGGTCACGCTGAAGCTTTCTTT. The full variable domain, its missing parts supplied by reference TRBV7-8 and TRBJ1-1, is GAGVSQSPRYKVAKRGQDVALRCDPISGHVSLFWYQQALGQGPEFLTYFQNEAQLDKSGLPSDRFFAERPEGSVSTLKIQRTQQEDSAVYLCASTSFYGHAEAFFGQGTRLTVV.

The chain employs TRBV6-1 and TRBJ1-1; no definite D call. Germline loops: CDR1 MNHNS, CDR2 SASEGT. V was trimmed by 6 bases and J by 0 bases, leaving 11 bases between them. This CDR3 has 14 residues. The CDR3 DNA follows: TGTGCCAGCAGAACCGGGTCCATGAACACTGAAGCTTTCTTT. Translation gives CASRTGSMNTEAFF.

The rearrangement joins TRBV30 to TRBJ2-1; TRBD2 agrees at 10 bases. The CDR3 has 20 residues. The V and J ends lost 0 bases and 1 base, in that order; junction bases with no gene match: 15. The germline CDR1 and CDR2 sequences are GTSNPN and SVGIG (reference sequence). The chain's CDR3 is CAWSVGQLAGRRGSYNEQFF. The CDR3 region has the DNA TGTGCCTGGAGTGTAGGACAACTAGCGGGAAGGAGGGGGTCCTACAATGAGCAGTTCTTC.

The rearrangement uses TRBV7-8 and TRBJ2-3, with 8 bases aligning to TRBD2. Germline-derived CDR1 and CDR2 are SGHVS and FQNEAQ. V trimming: 5 bases; J trimming: 4 bases; junction bases outside the gene matches: 14. There are 17 residues in the CDR3. The CDR3 protein is CASSPPLREGGPDTQYF. The CDR3 DNA follows: TGTGCCAGCAGCCCCCCCCTTCGGGAGGGGGGCCCAGATACGCAGTATTTT.

The chain carries TRBV14 and TRBJ2-7, with unresolved D. CDR3 length: 11 residues. Germline V CDR1 and CDR2: SGHDN, FVKESK. V shed 3 bases and J shed 3 bases, with 3 bases lying between them. The CDR3 nucleotides are TGTGCCAGCAGCCATAGCTACGAGCAGTACTTC. Translated: CASSHSYEQYF.

This chain links TRBV4-2 with TRBJ1-2; D not resolved. The CDR3 sequence is 13 residues long. V lost 3 bases to trimming and J lost 0 bases, with 5 bases between them. Germline V gene lookup returns CDR1 LGHNA and CDR2 YNFKEQ. Written as DNA, the CDR3 is TGTGCCAGCAGCCAGAGCGCTAACTATGGCTACACCTTC. Protein sequence: CASSQSANYGYTF.

The V call is TRBV29-1, the J call TRBJ2-7; D is uncertain. The CDR3 runs to 12 residues. CDR1 and CDR2 from the germline V gene are SQVTM and ANQGSEA. The V end lost 6 bases, the J end lost 6 bases, and 15 bases lay between the germline ends. The DNA for the CDR3 is TGCAGCGTCGGAAAGGGTTTGGGCGAGCAGTACTTC. It encodes CSVGKGLGEQYF.

This sequence joins TRBV6-6 and TRBJ1-1; a weak D match, TRBD1 (6 bases). The CDR3 sequence is 12 residues long. Per germline, CDR1 MNHNY and CDR2 SVGAGI (reference sequence). Trimming cost V 10 bases and J 4 bases, with 13 bases left between them. The CDR3 DNA is TGTGCCACCGCAGGGGTGGGCACTGAAGCTTTCTTT. This gives the protein CATAGVGTEAFF.

The V and J genes are TRBV27 and TRBJ2-1; 12 bases line up with TRBD2. V was pared by 6 bases and J by 15 bases, with 15 bases of the junction left unmatched. The CDR3 extends over 15 amino acids. Germline loops: CDR1 MNHEY, CDR2 SMNVEV (reference sequence). DNA of the CDR3: TGTGCCAGCAGCCGGAAAGCGCTAGCGGGAGGGGTGGGGTTCTTC. It is translated as CASSRKALAGGVGFF.

This clone has a handful of counts. V usage is TRBV5-6 and J usage is TRBJ2-7; the D gene is possibly TRBD1 (5 bases). V was trimmed by 4 bases and J by 1 base, leaving 6 bases between them. This CDR3 is 12 amino acids long. Looked up from germline, CDR1 is SGHDT and CDR2 is YYEEEE. CDR3 residues: CASSRTSYEQYF. CDR3 DNA: TGTGCCAGCAGCAGGACATCCTACGAGCAGTACTTC.

CDR3 region: CASSFHGSGNEQFF. For the CDR3, the DNA is TGTGCCAGCAGCTTTCACGGGAGCGGAAATGAGCAGTTCTTC. V gene TRBV13 combines with J gene TRBJ2-1, with D possibly matching TRBD2 (6 bases). The germline V gene has CDR1 PRHDT and CDR2 FYEKMQ (reference sequence). The V end lost 3 bases, the J end lost 7 bases, and 13 bases lay between the germline ends. There are 14 residues in the CDR3.

V gene TRBV7-8 combines with J gene TRBJ2-7; 9 nucleotides agree with TRBD1. There are 15 residues in the CDR3. V lost 3 bases, J lost 2 bases, and 5 bases stayed unmatched. Germline values: CDR1 SGHVS, CDR2 FQNEAQ. In DNA, the CDR3 is TGTGCCAGCAGCTTGGCGGGACAGGGTCCCTACGAGCAGTACTTC. Translating gives CASSLAGQGPYEQYF.

This clone was found once. The CDR3 is CASTTPPRVSTEAFF. The CDR3 DNA is TGTGCCAGCACCACTCCCCCCAGGGTGAGCACTGAAGCTTTCTTT. This chain links TRBV28 with TRBJ1-1; the D gene is possibly TRBD1 (5 bases). Germline lookup yields CDR1 MDHEN and CDR2 SYDVKM. The V gene lost 7 bases and the J gene lost 4 bases, with 19 bases spanning the gap. This CDR3 contains 15 residues.

In its sample, this clone was seen many times. The V gene is TRBV28, the J gene TRBJ2-3; 13 positions match TRBD2. This CDR3 has 17 amino acids. V shed 3 bases, J shed 4 bases, and the junction held 7 bases outside the gene matches. Germline V gene lookup returns CDR1 MDHEN and CDR2 SYDVKM. Here the CDR3 DNA reads TGTGCCAGCAGTTTTATAGGACTAGCGGGAGAGGCAGATACGCAGTATTTT. Amino acid sequence: CASSFIGLAGEADTQYF.

The table lists this clone with a count of one. V usage is TRBV4-2 and J usage is TRBJ2-1; TRBD2 is a possible D gene (6 bases). CDR3 length: 15 residues. The germline V gene has CDR1 LGHNA and CDR2 YNFKEQ. With 1 base removed from V and 4 bases from J, the gap between germline ends came to 11 bases. CDR3 protein: CASSQGSSEYNEQFF. DNA of the CDR3: TGTGCCAGCAGCCAAGGTTCTAGCGAGTACAATGAGCAGTTCTTC.

The chain is built from TRBV19 and TRBJ1-2; 7 bases line up with TRBD1. Unmatched junction bases numbered 7, after V lost 4 bases and J lost 8 bases. Germline loops: CDR1 LNHDA, CDR2 SQIVND (reference sequence). The CDR3 has 13 amino acids. The CDR3 here is CASSRRDRGGYTF. The CDR3 nucleotides read TGTGCCAGTAGTAGACGGGACAGAGGAGGCTACACCTTC.

This chain links TRBV5-4 with TRBJ2-5, with D possibly being TRBD1 (5 bases). CDR3 length: 14 amino acids. CDR1 and CDR2 (germline): SGHNT, YYREEE (reference sequence). V was pared by 0 bases and J by 4 bases, with 10 bases between. The CDR3 sequence: CASSLAQGRETQYF. For the CDR3, the DNA is TGTGCCAGCAGCTTGGCTCAGGGAAGAGAGACCCAGTACTTC.

The V gene is TRBV7-9, the J gene TRBJ1-1; no clear D. The CDR3 consists of 13 residues. Germline V CDR1 and CDR2: SEHNR, FQNEAQ (reference sequence). Trimming took off 1 base at V and 1 base at J, with 4 bases between the two ends. In DNA form, the CDR3 reads TGTGCCAGCAGCTTAGGGGAGAACACTGAAGCTTTCTTT. Translating gives CASSLGENTEAFF. Combining the CDR3 with reference TRBV7-9 and TRBJ1-1 gives the whole variable domain DTGVSQNPRHKITKRGQNVTFRCDPISEHNRLYWYRQTLGQGPEFLTYFQNEAQLEKSRLLSDRFSAERPKGSFSTLEIQRTEQGDSAMYLCASSLGENTEAFFGQGTRLTVV.

The rearrangement joins TRBV7-2 to TRBJ1-1; D is uncertain. The CDR3 is 14 residues long. V dropped 5 bases and J dropped 1 base, with 11 bases sitting between them. Germline V gene sequence: CDR1 SGHTA, CDR2 FQGNSA. Here the CDR3 DNA reads TGTGCCAGCAGCGCCTTGCCAGGGAACACTGAAGCTTTCTTT. It is translated as CASSALPGNTEAFF. Full variable domain (rest looked up from reference TRBV7-2 and TRBJ1-1): GAGVSQSPSNKVTEKGKDVELRCDPISGHTALYWYRQSLGQGLEFLIYFQGNSAPDKSGLPSDRFSAERTGGSVSTLTIQRTQQEDSAVYLCASSALPGNTEAFFGQGTRLTVV.

This clone occurred once. The genes are TRBV7-6 and TRBJ2-3; D is perhaps TRBD2 (6 bases). The V gene lost 5 bases and the J gene lost 5 bases, with 23 bases spanning the gap. The germline gives CDR1 SGHVS, CDR2 FNYEAQ. The CDR3 runs to 17 residues. The DNA for the CDR3 is TGTGCCAGCAGCCCCCGAGGGAGCGGGCTAAGGGGAGATACGCAGTATTTT. Translated: CASSPRGSGLRGDTQYF.

The rearrangement links TRBV5-1 to TRBJ2-3; TRBD2 might be the D (5 bases). Germline assignment: CDR1 SGHRS and CDR2 YFSETQ. The CDR3 loop spans 14 amino acids. The V end was cut by 0 bases, the J end by 2 bases, with 7 bases between. The CDR3 sequence is CASSLAEVTDTQYF. Here the CDR3 DNA reads TGCGCCAGCAGCTTGGCGGAGGTCACAGATACGCAGTATTTT.

This clone was found a few times. The chain recombines TRBV28 with TRBJ1-2; D not resolved. The CDR3 is made up of 14 amino acids. V was pared by 5 bases and J by 6 bases, with 16 bases between. Germline CDR1 and CDR2: MDHEN and SYDVKM. CDR3 bases: TGTGCCAGCAGTCTCCAGAAGATAGCGGATGGCTACACCTTC. Protein: CASSLQKIADGYTF.

This clone is a singleton in its sample. The rearrangement links TRBV15 to TRBJ2-7; 13 bases are shared with TRBD2. With V trimmed by 3 bases and J by 3 bases, 2 bases remained unmatched. CDR1 and CDR2 from the germline V gene are LNHNV and YYDKDF (reference sequence). The CDR3 is made up of 15 amino acids. This CDR3 is CATSRGTSGIYEQYF. The CDR3 DNA is TGTGCCACCAGCAGGGGGACTAGCGGGATCTACGAGCAGTACTTC. The complete variable domain, with remaining parts taken from reference TRBV15 and TRBJ2-7, reads DAMVIQNPRYQVTQFGKPVTLSCSQTLNHNVMYWYQQKSSQAPKLLFHYYDKDFNNEADTPDNFQSRRPNTSFCFLDIRSPGLGDTAMYLCATSRGTSGIYEQYFGPGTRLTVT.

The genes are TRBV6-5 and TRBJ2-7, with a weak D call TRBD1 (5 bases). V was shortened by 4 bases and J by 0 bases, with 13 bases between the two germline ends. Germline-derived CDR1 and CDR2 are MNHEY and SVGAGI. This CDR3 comprises 15 residues. The CDR3 DNA sequence: TGTGCCAGCAGTTCGGTGACAGCCGGCTCCTACGAGCAGTACTTC. Residues: CASSSVTAGSYEQYF.

This chain joins TRBV2 and TRBJ1-5; no definite D call. From germline, CDR1 is SNHLY and CDR2 FYNNEI. The CDR3 spans 15 residues. Trimming took 7 bases from V and 0 from J, leaving 13 bases between them. The CDR3 region is CASTPDGFSNQPQHF. The CDR3 DNA reads TGTGCCAGCACTCCGGACGGATTTAGCAATCAGCCCCAGCATTTT.

V gene TRBV5-8 combines with J gene TRBJ1-5, with D uncertain. The CDR3 sequence is 12 residues long. Trimming stripped 2 bases from V and 3 bases from J, with 3 bases between. Looked up from germline, CDR1 is SGHTS and CDR2 is YDEGEE. The DNA for the CDR3 is TGTGCCAGCAGCTTAACCAATCAGCCCCAGCATTTT. Translation: CASSLTNQPQHF.

The V and J genes are TRBV7-8 and TRBJ1-5; D ambiguous. The CDR3 length is 15 residues. Germline CDR1 reads SGHVS; CDR2 reads FQNEAQ. V was clipped by 1 base and J by 3 bases, with 10 bases between them. The CDR3 coding sequence is TGTGCCAGCAGCTTAGTAGGTCGCGTCAATCAGCCCCAGCATTTT. Translation: CASSLVGRVNQPQHF.